This entry lists 24 T cell receptor beta chains sequenced from one sample in a study of shared clonotypes between healthy human individuals. Naivety among CD8 cells was defined by CD45RO negativity and positive CCR7 selection, thereby excluding terminally differentiated effector memory CD45RA+ cells. This table comes from immunoSEQ multiplex PCR, and its TCRdb copy is limited to in-frame clones, with some not included. Here the sample spans around 2,000,000 clones, under 95% being singletons. The source material was naive CD8+ T cells from PBMCs. All receptors derive from a man aged 18 to 30 in good health. Some clones in this sample may be carry-over from other donors' samples.

V and J are TRBV7-8 and TRBJ2-3; 8 positions agree with TRBD2. The J segment lost 3 bases and the V segment lost 5 bases, leaving 13 bases of the junction unmatched. This CDR3 is 17 amino acids long. Germline V lookup: CDR1 SGHVS, CDR2 FQNEAQ. The CDR3 DNA is TGTGCCAGCAGCGCCTATGAGACTAGCGTCGGGACAGATACGCAGTATTTT. It codes for CASSAYETSVGTDTQYF.

This chain joins TRBV4-2 and TRBJ2-1; D assignment may be TRBD1 or TRBD2 (5 bases each). V lost 1 base and J 8 bases, leaving 21 bases between the germline ends. The germline V gene has CDR1 LGHNA and CDR2 YNFKEQ. The CDR3 spans 17 residues. The CDR3 sequence: CASSQVNFGSRGDEQFF. CDR3 nucleotide sequence: TGTGCCAGCAGCCAAGTCAATTTCGGGTCGAGGGGCGATGAGCAGTTCTTC.

A remark on this clone: The sample carries other DNA sequences with the same CDR3. The rearrangement joins TRBV30 to TRBJ1-1; no definite D call. The CDR3 runs to 13 residues. Per germline, CDR1 GTSNPN and CDR2 SVGIG (reference sequence). Between the trimmed V and J ends, which lost 3 bases and 1 base, there was a span of 9 bases. CDR3 in amino acids: CAWSVVRNTEAFF. The CDR3 DNA reads TGTGCCTGGAGCGTTGTCAGGAACACTGAAGCTTTCTTT.

Only one count was recorded for this clone. V usage is TRBV10-3 and J usage is TRBJ2-3; D is undetermined. Trimming cost V 2 bases and J 6 bases, with 9 bases left between them. CDR1 is ENHRY and CDR2 is SYGVKD in the germline V gene. The CDR3 loop spans 13 amino acids. The CDR3 spells CAISEESRDTQYF. CDR3 bases: TGTGCCATCAGTGAGGAAAGCCGGGATACGCAGTATTTT.

The chain links TRBV9 to TRBJ2-1, with D possibly matching TRBD2 (5 bases). The germline V and J ends were trimmed by 1 base and 4 bases, with 6 bases remaining between them. Per the germline V gene, CDR1 is SGDLS and CDR2 is YYNGEE. The CDR3 consists of 13 residues. CDR3 in amino acids: CASSVTRYNEQFF. The CDR3 DNA sequence: TGTGCCAGCAGCGTAACTAGGTACAATGAGCAGTTCTTC.

A note on this clone: Other DNA sequences in this sample translate to the same CDR3. This chain uses TRBV27 with TRBJ1-1, with 9 bases that match TRBD1. Trimming at V came to 6 bases and at J to 5 bases, leaving 7 bases not matched to a gene. CDR3 size: 14 residues. Germline V gene sequence: CDR1 MNHEY, CDR2 SMNVEV (reference sequence). CDR3 DNA: TGTGCCAGCAGCTTAGGACAGGGGAGAACTGAAGCTTTCTTT. Encoded protein: CASSLGQGRTEAFF.

The chain combines TRBV6-1 with TRBJ1-2; D call uncertain. The germline V and J ends were trimmed by 7 bases and 4 bases, with 13 bases remaining between them. Germline values: CDR1 MNHNS, CDR2 SASEGT. The CDR3 extends over 13 amino acids. The CDR3 is CASKRTEGYGYTF. The CDR3 DNA reads TGTGCCAGCAAAAGGACGGAGGGCTATGGCTACACCTTC.

The chain is built from TRBV5-6 and TRBJ2-1; TRBD1 or TRBD2 may be the D gene (6 bases each). The V gene's germline CDR1 is SGHDT and CDR2 YYEEEE. Trimming stripped 4 bases from V and 4 bases from J, with 18 bases between. There are 16 residues in the CDR3. The CDR3 here is CASSPPTEGEYNEQFF. The CDR3 nucleotides are TGTGCCAGCAGCCCACCAACGGAGGGGGAATACAATGAGCAGTTCTTC.

This chain uses TRBV27 with TRBJ2-7, with D possibly matching TRBD1 (5 bases). The CDR3 contains 15 residues. V was trimmed by 0 bases and J by 0 bases, leaving 9 bases between them. Germline loops: CDR1 MNHEY, CDR2 SMNVEV (reference sequence). CDR3 DNA sequence: TGTGCCAGCAGTTTATCTCCCAGGGTCTCCTACGAGCAGTACTTC. This encodes CASSLSPRVSYEQYF.

The V call is TRBV7-8, the J call TRBJ2-1, with 9 bases that match TRBD2. CDR3 length: 19 amino acids. The germline V gene encodes CDR1 SGHVS and CDR2 FQNEAQ. The V gene end was trimmed by 1 base and the J gene end by 7 bases; junction bases not matched to a gene: 17. The CDR3 region is CASSLVGHASGARGNEQFF. The CDR3 region has the DNA TGTGCCAGCAGCTTAGTAGGACACGCTAGCGGGGCCCGCGGAAATGAGCAGTTCTTC.

The rearrangement links TRBV7-6 to TRBJ1-5; D unclear. The V end was cut by 5 bases, the J end by 0 bases, with 17 bases between. The CDR3 has 17 residues. Germline V lookup: CDR1 SGHVS, CDR2 FNYEAQ. CDR3 in DNA: TGTGCCAGCAGCCCACGTCCACGACTTTATAGCAATCAGCCCCAGCATTTT. Its protein product is CASSPRPRLYSNQPQHF. The full variable domain, in which reference TRBV7-6 and TRBJ1-5 provide the parts outside the CDR3, is GAGVSQSPRYKVTKRGQDVALRCDPISGHVSLYWYRQALGQGPEFLTYFNYEAQQDKSGLPNDRFSAERPEGSISTLTIQRTEQRDSAMYRCASSPRPRLYSNQPQHFGDGTRLSIL.

This chain connects TRBV30 to TRBJ2-7; 9 nucleotides line up with TRBD2. Trimming cost V 1 base and J 3 bases; bases outside gene matches: 7. The germline gives CDR1 GTSNPN, CDR2 SVGIG (reference sequence). The CDR3 loop spans 15 amino acids. CDR3 coding DNA: TGTGCCTGGAGTGACCGGACTAGCGTCTTCTACGAGCAGTACTTC. Its protein product is CAWSDRTSVFYEQYF.

V usage is TRBV7-9 and J usage is TRBJ2-1, with 8 bases lining up with TRBD2. The CDR3 is made up of 15 amino acids. Germline V gene data show CDR1 as SEHNR and CDR2 as FQNEAQ (reference sequence). J lost 5 bases, V lost 11 bases, and 14 bases had no gene match. The CDR3 DNA reads TGTGCCTCTGTTGCCCTTATAGCGGGGAACAATGAGCAGTTCTTC. It specifies CASVALIAGNNEQFF. Filled out from reference TRBV7-9 and TRBJ2-1, the complete variable domain reads DTGVSQNPRHKITKRGQNVTFRCDPISEHNRLYWYRQTLGQGPEFLTYFQNEAQLEKSRLLSDRFSAERPKGSFSTLEIQRTEQGDSAMYLCASVALIAGNNEQFFGPGTRLTVL.

This clone has only a few counts. Other DNA sequences of this sample code for an identical CDR3. This chain's CDR3 is CASSLGSGNTIYF. In DNA, the CDR3 is TGTGCCAGCAGTTTGGGCTCTGGAAACACCATATATTTT. V and J are TRBV27 and TRBJ1-3; no clear D. This CDR3 is built from 13 residues. Germline-derived CDR1 and CDR2 are MNHEY and SMNVEV (reference sequence). The V end lost 3 bases, the J end lost 0 bases, and 3 bases lay between the germline ends.

The chain couples TRBV7-9 to TRBJ2-7, with no clear D. Germline V gives CDR1 SEHNR, CDR2 FQNEAQ (reference sequence). V shed 4 bases and J shed 6 bases, with 10 bases lying between them. The CDR3 covers 12 residues. CDR3 in amino acids: CASSSAISEQYF. CDR3 DNA sequence: TGTGCCAGCAGCTCCGCAATTAGCGAGCAGTACTTC.

This chain joins TRBV19 and TRBJ2-1; 12 bases align to TRBD1. Germline values: CDR1 LNHDA, CDR2 SQIVND (reference sequence). The length of the CDR3 is 14 residues. J was trimmed by 7 bases and V by 6 bases; bases with no gene match: 4. The DNA of the CDR3 is TGTGCCAGTAGGGGACAGGGGGCATCAAATGAGCAGTTCTTC. It encodes CASRGQGASNEQFF.

The chain combines TRBV2 with TRBJ1-5; D is ambiguous. The CDR3 consists of 19 residues. Germline CDR1 and CDR2: SNHLY and FYNNEI. Trimming pared 7 bases from V and 0 bases from J, leaving 25 bases between. CDR3 nucleotide sequence: TGTGCCAGCACCCAAAGGGATGGTCATCCCCTCCCTAGCAATCAGCCCCAGCATTTT. Protein: CASTQRDGHPLPSNQPQHF.

The chain carries TRBV7-8 and TRBJ1-2; D uncertain. Trimming took 4 bases from V and 13 from J, leaving 25 bases between them. The CDR3 extends over 15 amino acids. In germline, CDR1 is SGHVS, CDR2 FQNEAQ. CDR3 DNA sequence: TGTGCCAGCAGCTCCCGAAGGTCAGGTCAGGCCGAGAGCACCTTC. Encoded protein: CASSSRRSGQAESTF.

This chain joins TRBV29-1 and TRBJ1-2; D possibly corresponds to TRBD1 (6 bases). This CDR3 has 12 amino acids. V lost 4 bases to trimming and J lost 1 base, with 7 bases between them. Germline CDR1 and CDR2: SQVTM and ANQGSEA. In DNA, the CDR3 is TGCAGCGTTGGGACAGTTAACTATGGCTACACCTTC. Its translation is CSVGTVNYGYTF.

The J gene is TRBJ2-1, the V gene TRBV5-6; maybe TRBD1 (7 bases). V was shortened by 4 bases and J by 2 bases, with 16 bases between the two germline ends. The CDR3 covers 16 residues. Germline-derived CDR1 and CDR2 are SGHDT and YYEEEE. CDR3 protein: CASSPYRGGPYNEQFF. In DNA, the CDR3 is TGTGCCAGCAGCCCCTACAGGGGAGGCCCCTACAATGAGCAGTTCTTC.

This clone was seen just once. V is TRBV7-9 and J is TRBJ1-4, with 11 nucleotides matching TRBD1. Germline V CDR1 and CDR2: SEHNR, FQNEAQ (reference sequence). V was clipped by 5 bases and J by 8 bases; unmatched bases: 7. This CDR3 contains 15 residues. CDR3 sequence reads: CASSHTGQGEEKLFF. The CDR3 DNA is TGTGCCAGCAGCCACACGGGACAGGGGGAGGAAAAACTGTTTTTT.

The rearrangement links TRBV7-9 to TRBJ2-1; the D gene is possibly TRBD2 (6 bases). Germline loops: CDR1 SEHNR, CDR2 FQNEAQ (reference sequence). The CDR3 is 14 amino acids. The V end was cut by 8 bases, the J end by 7 bases, with 18 bases between. The CDR3 DNA reads as TGTGCCAGCCCCGGAGGGTCCCCTCAGAATGAGCAGTTCTTC. It specifies CASPGGSPQNEQFF.

This clone came up a few times. The rearrangement links TRBV29-1 to TRBJ1-1; the D gene is possibly TRBD1 (5 bases). CDR1 is SQVTM, CDR2 ANQGSEA, per germline. V was trimmed by 4 bases and J by 10 bases, leaving 16 bases between them. The length of the CDR3 is 12 residues. This CDR3 is CSVVAGIKGAFF. Written as DNA, the CDR3 is TGCAGCGTTGTAGCAGGGATTAAAGGAGCTTTCTTT.

This sequence joins TRBV6-5 and TRBJ2-1; a possible D gene is TRBD2 (5 bases). There are 14 residues in the CDR3. Per germline, CDR1 MNHEY and CDR2 SVGAGI. Trimming shortened V by 6 bases and J by 9 bases, and 18 bases separated the two germline ends. The chain's CDR3 is CASSLGGYRTEQFF. Written as DNA, the CDR3 is TGTGCCAGCAGCCTCGGAGGATATCGTACTGAGCAGTTCTTC.